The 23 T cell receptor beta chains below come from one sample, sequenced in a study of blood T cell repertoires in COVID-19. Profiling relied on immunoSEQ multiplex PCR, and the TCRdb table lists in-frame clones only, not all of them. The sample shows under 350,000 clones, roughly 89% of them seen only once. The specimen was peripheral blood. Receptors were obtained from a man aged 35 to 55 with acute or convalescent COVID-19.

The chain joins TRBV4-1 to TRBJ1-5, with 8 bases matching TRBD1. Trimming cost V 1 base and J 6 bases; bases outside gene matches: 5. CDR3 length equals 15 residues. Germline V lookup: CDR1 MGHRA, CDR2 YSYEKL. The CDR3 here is CASSQVGQGGQPQHF. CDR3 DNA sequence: TGCGCCAGCAGCCAAGTTGGACAGGGCGGTCAGCCCCAGCATTTT.

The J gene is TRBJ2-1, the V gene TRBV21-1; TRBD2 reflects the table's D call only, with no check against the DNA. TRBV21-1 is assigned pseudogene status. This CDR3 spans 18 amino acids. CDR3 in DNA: TGTGCCAGCAGCAAAGGGCCTGGGCTAGCGGGGGTCCACAATGAGCAGTTCTTC. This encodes CASSKGPGLAGVHNEQFF.

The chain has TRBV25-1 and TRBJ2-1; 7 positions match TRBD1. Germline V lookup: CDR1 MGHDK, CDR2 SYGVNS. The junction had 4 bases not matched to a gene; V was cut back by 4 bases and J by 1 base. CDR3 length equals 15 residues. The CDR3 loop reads CASSGAGGSYNEQFF. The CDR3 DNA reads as TGTGCCAGCAGTGGGGCAGGGGGATCCTACAATGAGCAGTTCTTC.

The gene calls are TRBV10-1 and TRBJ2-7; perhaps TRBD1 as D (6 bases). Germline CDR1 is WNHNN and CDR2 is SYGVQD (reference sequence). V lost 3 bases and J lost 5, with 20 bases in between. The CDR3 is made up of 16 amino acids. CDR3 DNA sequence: TGCGCCAGCAGTGATGTTTCTTTTACAGGGCGCAACGAGCAGTACTTC. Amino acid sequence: CASSDVSFTGRNEQYF.

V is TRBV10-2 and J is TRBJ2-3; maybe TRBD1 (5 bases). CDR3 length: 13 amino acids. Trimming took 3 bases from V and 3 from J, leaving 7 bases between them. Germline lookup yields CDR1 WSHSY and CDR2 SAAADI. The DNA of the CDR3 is TGCGCCAGCAGTGACAGGGTAACAGATACGCAGTATTTT. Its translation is CASSDRVTDTQYF.

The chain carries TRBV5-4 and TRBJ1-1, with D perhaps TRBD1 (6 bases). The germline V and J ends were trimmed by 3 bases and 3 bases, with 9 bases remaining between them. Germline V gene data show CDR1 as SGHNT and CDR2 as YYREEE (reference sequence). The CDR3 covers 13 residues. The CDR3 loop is CASSSDRYTEAFF. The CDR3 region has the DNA TGTGCCAGCAGCTCGGACAGATACACTGAAGCTTTCTTT.

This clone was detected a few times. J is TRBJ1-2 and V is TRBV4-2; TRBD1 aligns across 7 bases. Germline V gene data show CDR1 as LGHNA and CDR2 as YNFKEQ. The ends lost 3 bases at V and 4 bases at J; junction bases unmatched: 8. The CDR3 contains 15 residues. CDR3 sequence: CASSQTAGGTYGYTF. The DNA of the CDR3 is TGTGCCAGCAGCCAGACCGCAGGGGGAACCTATGGCTACACCTTC.

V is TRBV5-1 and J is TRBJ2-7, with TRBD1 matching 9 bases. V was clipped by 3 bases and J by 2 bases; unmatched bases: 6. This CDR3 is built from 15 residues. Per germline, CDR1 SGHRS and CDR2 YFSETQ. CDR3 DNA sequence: TGCGCCAGCAGCTACTGGACAGGGGAAACCTACGAGCAGTACTTC. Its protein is CASSYWTGETYEQYF.

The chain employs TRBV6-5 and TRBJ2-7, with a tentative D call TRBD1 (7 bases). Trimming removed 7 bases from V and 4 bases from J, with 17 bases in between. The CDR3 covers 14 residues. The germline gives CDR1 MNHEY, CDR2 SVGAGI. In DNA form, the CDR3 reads TGTGCCAGCACCTCAGGGGGGCCAAAGTACGAGCAGTACTTC. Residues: CASTSGGPKYEQYF.

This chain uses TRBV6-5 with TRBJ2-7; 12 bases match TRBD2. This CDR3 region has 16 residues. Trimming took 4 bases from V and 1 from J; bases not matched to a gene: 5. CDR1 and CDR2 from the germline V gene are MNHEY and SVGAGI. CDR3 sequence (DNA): TGTGCCAGCAGTTCTCAGACTAGCGGGGGATCCTACGAGCAGTACTTC. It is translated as CASSSQTSGGSYEQYF.

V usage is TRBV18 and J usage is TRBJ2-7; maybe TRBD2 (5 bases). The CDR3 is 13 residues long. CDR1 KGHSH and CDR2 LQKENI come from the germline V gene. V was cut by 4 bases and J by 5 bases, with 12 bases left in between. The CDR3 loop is CASSLPGFHEQYF. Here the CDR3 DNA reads TGTGCCAGCTCACTCCCGGGGTTCCACGAGCAGTACTTC.

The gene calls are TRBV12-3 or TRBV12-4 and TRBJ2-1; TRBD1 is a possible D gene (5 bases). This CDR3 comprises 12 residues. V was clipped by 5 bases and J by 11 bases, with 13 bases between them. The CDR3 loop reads CASSQGRVKQFF. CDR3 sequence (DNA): TGTGCCAGCAGTCAGGGAAGGGTCAAGCAGTTCTTC.

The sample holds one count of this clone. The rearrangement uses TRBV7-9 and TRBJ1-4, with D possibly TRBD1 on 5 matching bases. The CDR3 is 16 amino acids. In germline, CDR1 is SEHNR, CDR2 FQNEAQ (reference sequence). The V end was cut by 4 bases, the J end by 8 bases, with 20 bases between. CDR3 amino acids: CASSYGRTGVEEKLFF. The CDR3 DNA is TGTGCCAGCAGCTACGGTCGAACGGGGGTTGAAGAAAAACTGTTTTTT.

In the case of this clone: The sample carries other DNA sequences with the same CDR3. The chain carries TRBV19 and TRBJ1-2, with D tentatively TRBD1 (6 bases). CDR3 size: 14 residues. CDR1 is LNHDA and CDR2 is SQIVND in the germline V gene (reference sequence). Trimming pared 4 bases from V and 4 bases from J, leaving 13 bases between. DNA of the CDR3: TGTGCCAGTAGTAGCGAACAGGGATTCTATGGCTACACCTTC. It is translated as CASSSEQGFYGYTF.

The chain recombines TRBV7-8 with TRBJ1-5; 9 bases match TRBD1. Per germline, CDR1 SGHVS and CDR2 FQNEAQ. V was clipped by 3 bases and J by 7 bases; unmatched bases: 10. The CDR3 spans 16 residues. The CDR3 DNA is TGTGCCAGCAGCTTCTTTGGGACAGGGTCGGGACAGCCCCAGCATTTT. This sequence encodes CASSFFGTGSGQPQHF. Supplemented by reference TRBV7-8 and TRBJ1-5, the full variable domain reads GAGVSQSPRYKVAKRGQDVALRCDPISGHVSLFWYQQALGQGPEFLTYFQNEAQLDKSGLPSDRFFAERPEGSVSTLKIQRTQQEDSAVYLCASSFFGTGSGQPQHFGDGTRLSIL.

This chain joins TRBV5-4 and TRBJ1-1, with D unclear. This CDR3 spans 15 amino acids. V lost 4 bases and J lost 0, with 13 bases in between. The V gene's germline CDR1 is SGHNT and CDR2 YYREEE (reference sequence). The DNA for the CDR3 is TGTGCCAGCAGCCCGGGGATTCCCATGAACACTGAAGCTTTCTTT. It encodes CASSPGIPMNTEAFF.

In DNA, the CDR3 is TGTGCCACCAGTGACCCTCACAGGGCCGAGCAGTACTTC. As protein: CATSDPHRAEQYF. The chain has TRBV24-1 and TRBJ2-7; possibly TRBD1 for D (6 bases). Germline-derived CDR1 and CDR2 are KGHDR and SFDVKD. V was pared by 4 bases and J by 6 bases, with 12 bases between. The CDR3 length is 13 residues.

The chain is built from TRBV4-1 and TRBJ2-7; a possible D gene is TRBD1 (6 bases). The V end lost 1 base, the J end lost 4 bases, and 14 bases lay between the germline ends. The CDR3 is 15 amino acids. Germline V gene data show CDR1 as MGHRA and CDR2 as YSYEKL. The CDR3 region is CASSQVDRAVYEQYF. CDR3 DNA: TGCGCCAGCAGCCAAGTGGACAGAGCAGTTTACGAGCAGTACTTC.

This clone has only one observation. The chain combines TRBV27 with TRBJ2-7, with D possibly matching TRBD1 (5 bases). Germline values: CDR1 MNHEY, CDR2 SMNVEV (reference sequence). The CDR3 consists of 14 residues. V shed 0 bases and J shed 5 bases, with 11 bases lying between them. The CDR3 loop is CASSLSSRAHEQYF. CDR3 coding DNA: TGTGCCAGCAGTTTATCTTCCAGGGCCCACGAGCAGTACTTC.

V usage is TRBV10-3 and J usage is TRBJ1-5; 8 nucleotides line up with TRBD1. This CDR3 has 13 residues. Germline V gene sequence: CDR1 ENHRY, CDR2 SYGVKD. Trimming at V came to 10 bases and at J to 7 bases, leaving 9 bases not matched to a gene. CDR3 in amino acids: CATGQGLAQPQHF. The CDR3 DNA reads TGTGCCACCGGACAGGGCTTAGCACAGCCCCAGCATTTT.

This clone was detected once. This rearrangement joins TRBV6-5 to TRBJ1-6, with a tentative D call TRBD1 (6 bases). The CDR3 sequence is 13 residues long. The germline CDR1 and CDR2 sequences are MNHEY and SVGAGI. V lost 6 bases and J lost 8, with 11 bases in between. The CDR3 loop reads CASRDSLHSPLHF. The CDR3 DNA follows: TGTGCCAGCAGGGACAGTCTGCATTCACCCCTCCACTTT.

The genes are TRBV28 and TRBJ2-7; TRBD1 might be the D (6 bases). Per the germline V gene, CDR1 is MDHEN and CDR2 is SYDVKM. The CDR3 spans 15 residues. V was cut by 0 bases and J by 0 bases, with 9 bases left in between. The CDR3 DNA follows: TGTGCCAGCAGTTTATGGGAGGACAGCTCCTACGAGCAGTACTTC. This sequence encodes CASSLWEDSSYEQYF.

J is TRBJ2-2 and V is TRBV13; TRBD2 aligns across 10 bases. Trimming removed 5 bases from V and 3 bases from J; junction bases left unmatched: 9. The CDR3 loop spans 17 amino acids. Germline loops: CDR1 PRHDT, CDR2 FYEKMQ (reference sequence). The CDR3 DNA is TGTGCCAGCAGCCTCCGTAGCGGGGGGTCATACACCGGGGAGCTGTTTTTT. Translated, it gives CASSLRSGGSYTGELFF.